This T cell receptor (beta chain) was found in a study of regulatory T cells in long-lasting Graves disease (dated by TCRdb to about 2021). Turning to the overall study: Persistent Graves' disease was defined as persistently positive TSH receptor autoantibodies together with antithyroid drug treatment for over 5 years. Patients with persistent Graves' disease were compared with patients with newly diagnosed Graves' disease using TCR sequencing and RNA sequencing of peripheral blood. In the clinical cohort, patients with persistent Graves' disease had used antithyroid drugs for an average of roughly ten years. The study was conducted in China and was registered as a clinical trial. A total of approximately 35 samples were covered by TCR sequencing, comprising approximately 13 persistent and 20 or so newly diagnosed Graves' disease patients. The investigation overall reported the following: Only the TCR beta chain was sequenced and analyzed. The authors acknowledged the small sample size as a limitation that may reduce accuracy. Persistent disease showed preferential use of TRBV28, TRBJ1-2 and TRBJ2-5, whereas newly diagnosed disease favored TRBV20-1 and TRBJ2-1. Lower TCR Shannon entropy and fewer highly expanded clones were observed in persistent Graves' disease patients than in newly diagnosed patients, which suggested clonal expansion. The study examined only peripheral blood because the primary lesion, thyroid tissue, could not be accessed. A larger number of public clonotypes was shared among persistent patients (over 2,500) than among newly diagnosed patients (approximately 930).

The library relied on multiplex PCR. TCRdb records Illumina HiSeq 4000 as the sequencer. CDR3 regions were amplified by Arm-PCR with iRepertoire HTBI primers to construct TCR beta libraries. Before sequencing, the PCR products underwent gel purification. As for how the authors treated the data: Across samples, 62 TRBV and approximately 15 TRBJ segments were identified and used for gene usage analysis of CDR3 amino acid clonotypes. COPE and FqMerger were used to merge the filtered high-quality paired reads into contigs. BLAST was used to align contigs to IMGT TRBV, TRBD and TRBJ reference genes, and CDR3 was defined according to IMGT. Any clonotype with a frequency above 0.1% was classified as a highly expanded clone. Repertoire diversity was measured by Shannon entropy, and V-J evenness by the Gini coefficient. A clonotype found in more than one individual was treated as public. TCRdb reprocessing: public reads trimmed at Q25 with fastp, clones called with MiXCR, in-frame beta chains kept. Rows matching on CDR3 protein sequence are summarized as one entry with the most common DNA and genes. These V and J calls derive from TCRdb rather than the authors' analysis. The sample table holds roughly 360,000 distinct CDR3 sequences, of which roughly 20% were seen once. 25% to 30% of the sample is in the top ten clones.

This specimen's time point label, per the study, means: persistent/refractory GD, antithyroid drugs over 5 years with positive TRAb. For both TCR sequencing and RNA sequencing, RNA was extracted from PBMCs in TRIzol. The diagnosis of Graves' disease was made according to American Thyroid Association guidelines. Patients were recruited from an endocrinology department in Xi'an, China. Each patient gave about 10 milliliters of peripheral blood, collected in an EDTA anticoagulant tube. Ficoll Paque Plus density gradient separation was used to isolate PBMCs, and no further T cell sorting was done. RNA quality was checked with an Agilent 2100 Bioanalyzer and agarose gel, and concentration with a NanoDrop 2000. CDR3 length: 15 amino acids, cysteine to phenylalanine. The only DNA kept is the CDR3, 45 bases in frame from the first base. CDR1 SNHLY and CDR2 FYNNEI are derived from the germline V gene. The junction carries 17 bases between V and J, which are trimmed by 8 bases and 1 base respectively.

On this clonotype: Its cognate antigen has yet to be identified. No per-base quality is available; no much larger clone lies one base away.

This sequence originates from a woman between 40 and 55 years old with Graves disease. Donor details come from another sample of the same person, matched by shared clones. The starting material was peripheral blood mononuclear cells (PBMCs), obtained when the disease was refractory, from a patient treated with antithyroid drugs. This receptor chain uses TRBV2 and TRBJ1-2, and TRBD1 may be the D gene, going by 6 matching bases. The CDR3 loop reads CASHSQGGLNYGYTF. The DNA reads as follows: TGTGCCAGCCACTCACAGGGAGGGCTTAACTATGGCTACACCTTC.